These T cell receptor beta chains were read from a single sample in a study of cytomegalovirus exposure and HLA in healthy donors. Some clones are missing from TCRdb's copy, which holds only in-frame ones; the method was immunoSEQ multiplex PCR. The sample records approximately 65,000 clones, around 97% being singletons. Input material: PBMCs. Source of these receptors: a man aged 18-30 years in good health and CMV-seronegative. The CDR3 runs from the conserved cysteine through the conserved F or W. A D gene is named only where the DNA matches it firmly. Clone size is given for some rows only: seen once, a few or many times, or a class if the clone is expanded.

CDR3aa: CAISADRNYGYTF
CDR3nt: TGTGCCATCAGTGCCGACAGAAACTATGGCTACACCTTC
j_gene: TRBJ1-2
v_gene: TRBV10-3
abundance: NA
d_gene: NA

CDR3aa: CASSTLAEETQYF
CDR3nt: TGCGCCAGCAGCACACTAGCGGAGGAGACCCAGTACTTC
j_gene: TRBJ2-5
v_gene: TRBV10-2
abundance: once
d_gene: TRBD2

CDR3aa: CSFSWGETEQFF
CDR3nt: TGCAGCTTTTCTTGGGGGGAGACTGAGCAGTTCTTC
j_gene: TRBJ2-1
v_gene: TRBV29-1
abundance: NA
d_gene: NA

CDR3aa: CASSLAGSNYGYTF
CDR3nt: TGTGCCAGCAGCTTAGCAGGCTCCAACTATGGCTACACCTTC
j_gene: TRBJ1-2
v_gene: TRBV13
abundance: NA
d_gene: NA

CDR3aa: CATRQGNNYGYTF
CDR3nt: TGTGCCACCCGGCAGGGAAATAACTATGGCTACACCTTC
j_gene: TRBJ1-2
v_gene: TRBV19
abundance: NA
d_gene: NA

CDR3aa: CASSYPGLTTYEQYF
CDR3nt: TGTGCCAGCAGCTACCCCGGACTTACTACCTACGAGCAGTACTTC
j_gene: TRBJ2-7
v_gene: TRBV5-4
abundance: NA
d_gene: NA

CDR3aa: CASGGTGGPEGYTF
CDR3nt: TGTGCCAGCGGAGGGACAGGGGGCCCTGAGGGCTACACCTTC
j_gene: TRBJ1-2
v_gene: TRBV6-1
abundance: NA
d_gene: TRBD1

CDR3aa: CASSFSGGAEAFF
CDR3nt: TGTGCCAGCAGCTTCTCAGGAGGGGCTGAAGCTTTCTTT
j_gene: TRBJ1-1
v_gene: TRBV7-9
abundance: NA
d_gene: NA

CDR3aa: CASSLDSGLTDTQYF
CDR3nt: TGTGCCAGCAGCTTGGATAGCGGGCTCACAGATACGCAGTATTTT
j_gene: TRBJ2-3
v_gene: TRBV5-4
abundance: NA
d_gene: TRBD2

CDR3aa: CASSPTGTPPETQYF
CDR3nt: TGTGCCAGCTCACCCACAGGGACGCCGCCCGAGACCCAGTACTTC
j_gene: TRBJ2-5
v_gene: TRBV18
abundance: NA
d_gene: NA

CDR3aa: CATTSGGGETQYF
CDR3nt: TGTGCCACCACTAGCGGGGGTGGAGAGACCCAGTACTTC
j_gene: TRBJ2-5
v_gene: TRBV15
abundance: NA
d_gene: TRBD2

CDR3aa: CASSDRRGRSEQYF
CDR3nt: TGTGCCAGCAGCGATCGCAGGGGCCGTAGCGAGCAGTACTTC
j_gene: TRBJ2-7
v_gene: TRBV6-6
abundance: NA
d_gene: NA

CDR3aa: CASKFQAGRYGYTF
CDR3nt: TGTGCCAGCAAATTCCAGGCAGGGCGGTATGGCTACACCTTC
j_gene: TRBJ1-2
v_gene: TRBV27
abundance: NA
d_gene: NA

CDR3aa: CASSLGSIDAEKLFF
CDR3nt: TGTGCCAGCAGCTTGGGGAGTATAGACGCCGAAAAACTGTTTTTT
j_gene: TRBJ1-4
v_gene: TRBV5-5
abundance: NA
d_gene: NA

CDR3aa: CAWSFGTDTQYF
CDR3nt: TGTGCCTGGAGCTTTGGCACAGATACGCAGTATTTT
j_gene: TRBJ2-3
v_gene: TRBV30
abundance: NA
d_gene: NA

CDR3aa: CASTLGGGRYEQYF
CDR3nt: TGTGCCAGCACCCTAGGAGGGGGCCGCTACGAGCAGTACTTC
j_gene: TRBJ2-7
v_gene: TRBV28
abundance: NA
d_gene: NA

CDR3aa: CASSRDSLYGYTF
CDR3nt: TGTGCCAGCAGCCGGGACAGCTTATATGGCTACACCTTC
j_gene: TRBJ1-2
v_gene: TRBV6-1
abundance: once
d_gene: TRBD1

CDR3aa: CASKPGSNGYTF
CDR3nt: TGTGCCAGCAAGCCGGGAAGCAATGGCTACACCTTC
j_gene: TRBJ1-2
v_gene: TRBV2
abundance: NA
d_gene: NA

CDR3aa: CASSDTGRPLHF
CDR3nt: TGTGCCAGCAGTGATACAGGGCGCCCCCTGCACTTC
j_gene: TRBJ2-5
v_gene: TRBV6-1
abundance: NA
d_gene: NA

CDR3aa: CASSGTGNKGYTF
CDR3nt: TGTGCCAGCAGTGGAACAGGGAATAAGGGCTACACCTTC
j_gene: TRBJ1-2
v_gene: TRBV28
abundance: NA
d_gene: NA

CDR3aa: CASSQVSEPTYGYTF
CDR3nt: TGTGCCAGCAGCCAAGTTAGCGAACCAACCTATGGCTACACCTTC
j_gene: TRBJ1-2
v_gene: TRBV14
abundance: NA
d_gene: NA

CDR3aa: CASRLAQQGQGAAGELFF
CDR3nt: TGTGCAAGTCGCTTAGCGCAACAGGGACAGGGGGCAGCCGGGGAGCTGTTTTTT
j_gene: TRBJ2-2
v_gene: TRBV12-2
abundance: NA
d_gene: NA

CDR3aa: CASSQDWGTGNEKLFF
CDR3nt: TGCGCCAGCAGCCAAGATTGGGGGACAGGGAATGAAAAACTGTTTTTT
j_gene: TRBJ1-4
v_gene: TRBV4-1
abundance: NA
d_gene: TRBD1

CDR3aa: CASSQGTGGFYEQYF
CDR3nt: TGTGCCAGCTCACAAGGGACAGGGGGCTTCTACGAGCAGTACTTC
j_gene: TRBJ2-7
v_gene: TRBV18
abundance: once
d_gene: TRBD1

CDR3aa: CASSPPDSPDTEAFF
CDR3nt: TGTGCCAGCAGTCCACCGGACAGCCCCGACACTGAAGCTTTCTTT
j_gene: TRBJ1-1
v_gene: TRBV27
abundance: NA
d_gene: NA

CDR3aa: CAWSVQSVSNQPQHF
CDR3nt: TGTGCCTGGAGTGTACAATCAGTGAGCAATCAGCCCCAGCATTTT
j_gene: TRBJ1-5
v_gene: TRBV30
abundance: NA
d_gene: NA

CDR3aa: CASGLTGESGELFF
CDR3nt: TGTGCCAGCGGCCTGACAGGGGAGTCCGGGGAGCTGTTTTTT
j_gene: TRBJ2-2
v_gene: TRBV7-9
abundance: NA
d_gene: TRBD1

CDR3aa: CASSPGGVNTEAFF
CDR3nt: TGTGCCAGCTCACCGGGGGGGGTCAACACTGAAGCTTTCTTT
j_gene: TRBJ1-1
v_gene: TRBV18
abundance: NA
d_gene: NA

CDR3aa: CASSFGTSGPIYEQYF
CDR3nt: TGCGCCAGCAGCTTTGGGACTAGCGGGCCAATCTACGAGCAGTACTTC
j_gene: TRBJ2-7
v_gene: TRBV5-1
abundance: NA
d_gene: TRBD2

CDR3aa: CAISESSQVEAFF
CDR3nt: TGTGCCATCAGTGAGTCCTCCCAGGTTGAAGCTTTCTTT
j_gene: TRBJ1-1
v_gene: TRBV10-3
abundance: NA
d_gene: NA

CDR3aa: CASSYPLTENTEAFF
CDR3nt: TGTGCCAGCAGTTACCCACTGACAGAGAACACTGAAGCTTTCTTT
j_gene: TRBJ1-1
v_gene: TRBV6-6
abundance: NA
d_gene: NA

CDR3aa: CASSPGFGETQYF
CDR3nt: TGTGCCAGCAGCCCAGGGTTCGGGGAGACCCAGTACTTC
j_gene: TRBJ2-5
v_gene: TRBV7-6
abundance: NA
d_gene: NA

CDR3aa: CASSLGQLTNEKLFF
CDR3nt: TGTGCCAGCAGTTTAGGACAGCTGACTAATGAAAAACTGTTTTTT
j_gene: TRBJ1-4
v_gene: TRBV2
abundance: NA
d_gene: NA

CDR3aa: CASSFQDNEQFF
CDR3nt: TGTGCCAGCAGCTTTCAGGACAATGAGCAGTTCTTC
j_gene: TRBJ2-1
v_gene: TRBV7-2
abundance: NA
d_gene: NA

CDR3aa: CASSELLSTEAFF
CDR3nt: TGTGCCAGCAGCGAGCTTTTGAGCACTGAAGCTTTCTTT
j_gene: TRBJ1-1
v_gene: TRBV7-9
abundance: NA
d_gene: NA

CDR3aa: CASSLTDQPQHF
CDR3nt: TGTGCCAGCAGCTTAACGGATCAGCCCCAGCATTTT
j_gene: TRBJ1-5
v_gene: TRBV6-6
abundance: few
d_gene: NA

CDR3aa: CASSFSTGNQPQHF
CDR3nt: TGTGCCAGCAGTTTTTCGACAGGGAATCAGCCCCAGCATTTT
j_gene: TRBJ1-5
v_gene: TRBV27
abundance: NA
d_gene: TRBD1

CDR3aa: CASSLGREPYNEQFF
CDR3nt: TGTGCCAGCAGCTTGGGGCGGGAGCCGTACAATGAGCAGTTCTTC
j_gene: TRBJ2-1
v_gene: TRBV5-4
abundance: NA
d_gene: TRBD2

CDR3aa: CASSQEGRRQATDTQYF
CDR3nt: TGCGCCAGCAGCCAAGAAGGTCGACGTCAGGCCACAGATACGCAGTATTTT
j_gene: TRBJ2-3
v_gene: TRBV4-1
abundance: NA
d_gene: NA